This T cell receptor beta chain was sequenced for a study of blood T cells in healthy people across ages. Trimming removed 6 bases at V and 2 bases at J, with 13 bases between. CDR1 and CDR2 (germline): MNHEY, SVGEGT. This CDR3 contains 14 residues. The use of a sample-barcoded 5' primer and a J-beta primer mix characterized a second PCR of roughly 6 to 11 cycles. One entry per CDR3 protein results from TCRdb running MiXCR on the 5' RACE reads. The sample has roughly 2 million distinct CDR3 sequences; just under 50% are singletons. Every donor provided around 9.3 milliliters of peripheral blood. Per sample, at least 5 micrograms of total RNA were extracted.

The sequence derives from a woman aged 40-49 years in good health. The sequenced material came from blood. The chain has TRBV6-2 or TRBV6-3 and TRBJ1-2; the D gene is possibly TRBD1 (6 bases). The CDR3 coding sequence is TGTGCCAGCAGAGATGCGGGGGGCAACTATGGCTACACCTTC. Translation gives CASRDAGGNYGYTF.